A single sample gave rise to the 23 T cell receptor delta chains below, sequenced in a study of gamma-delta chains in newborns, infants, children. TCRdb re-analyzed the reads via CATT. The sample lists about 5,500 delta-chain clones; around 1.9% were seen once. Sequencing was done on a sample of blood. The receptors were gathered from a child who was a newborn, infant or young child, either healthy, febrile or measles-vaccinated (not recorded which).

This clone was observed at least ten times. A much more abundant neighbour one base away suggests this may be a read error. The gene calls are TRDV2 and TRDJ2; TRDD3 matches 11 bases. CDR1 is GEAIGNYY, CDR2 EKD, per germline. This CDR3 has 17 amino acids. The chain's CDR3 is CAGDNILGDTLTAQLFF. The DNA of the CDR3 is TGTGCCGGTGACAATATACTGGGGGATACTTTGACAGCACAACTCTTCTTT.

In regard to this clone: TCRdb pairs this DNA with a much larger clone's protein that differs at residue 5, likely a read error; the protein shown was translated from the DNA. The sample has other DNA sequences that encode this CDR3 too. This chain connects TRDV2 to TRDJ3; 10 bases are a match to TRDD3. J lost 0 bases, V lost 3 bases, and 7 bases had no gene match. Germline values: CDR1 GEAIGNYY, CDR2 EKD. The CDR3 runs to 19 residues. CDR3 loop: CACDPVLGDSSWDTRQMFF. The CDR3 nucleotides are TGTGCCTGTGACCCCGTACTGGGGGATTCCTCCTGGGACACCCGACAGATGTTTTTC.

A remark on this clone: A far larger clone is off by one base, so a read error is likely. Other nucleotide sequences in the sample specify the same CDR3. In nucleotides, the CDR3 is TGTGCCTGTGACACCGTACCGGGGGATACGAGCTCCTGGGACACCCGACAGATGTTTTTC. It codes for CACDTVPGDTSSWDTRQMFF. This sequence joins TRDV2 and TRDJ3; 10 nucleotides agree with TRDD3. Germline loops: CDR1 GEAIGNYY, CDR2 EKD. Unmatched junction bases numbered 7, after V lost 0 bases and J lost 0 bases. The CDR3 extends over 20 amino acids.

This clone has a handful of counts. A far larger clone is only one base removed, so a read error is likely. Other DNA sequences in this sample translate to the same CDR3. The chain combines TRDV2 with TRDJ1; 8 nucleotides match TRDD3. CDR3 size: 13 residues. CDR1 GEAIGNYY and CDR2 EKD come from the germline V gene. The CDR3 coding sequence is TGTGCCTGTGACGGGATACGCACCGATAAGCTCATCTTT. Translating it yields CACDGIRTDKLIF.

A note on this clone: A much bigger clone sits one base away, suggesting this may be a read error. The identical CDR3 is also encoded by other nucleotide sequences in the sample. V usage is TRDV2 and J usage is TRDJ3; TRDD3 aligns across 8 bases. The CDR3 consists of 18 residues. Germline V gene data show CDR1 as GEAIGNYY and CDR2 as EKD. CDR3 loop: CACDTAGGVSWDTRQMFF. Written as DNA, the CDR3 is TGTGCCTGTGACACCGCTGGGGGAGTCTCCTGGGACACCCGTCAGATGTTTTTC.

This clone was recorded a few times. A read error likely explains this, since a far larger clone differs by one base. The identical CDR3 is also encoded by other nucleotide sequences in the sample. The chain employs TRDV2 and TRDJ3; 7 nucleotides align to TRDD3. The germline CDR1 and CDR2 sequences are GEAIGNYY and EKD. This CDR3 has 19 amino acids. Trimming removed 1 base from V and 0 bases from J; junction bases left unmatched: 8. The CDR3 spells CACDTTGGSSSWDTRQMFF. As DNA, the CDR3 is TGTGCCTGTGACACGACCGGGGGATCGAGCTCCTGGGACACCCGACAGATGTTTTTC.

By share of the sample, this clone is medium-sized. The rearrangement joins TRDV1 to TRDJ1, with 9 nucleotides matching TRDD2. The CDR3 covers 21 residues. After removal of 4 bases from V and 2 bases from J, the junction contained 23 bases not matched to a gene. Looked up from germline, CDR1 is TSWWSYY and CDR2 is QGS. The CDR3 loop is CALGGGLPTWGGWRGTDKLIF. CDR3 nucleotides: TGTGCTCTTGGGGGAGGCCTTCCTACGTGGGGGGGATGGAGGGGGACCGATAAACTCATCTTT.

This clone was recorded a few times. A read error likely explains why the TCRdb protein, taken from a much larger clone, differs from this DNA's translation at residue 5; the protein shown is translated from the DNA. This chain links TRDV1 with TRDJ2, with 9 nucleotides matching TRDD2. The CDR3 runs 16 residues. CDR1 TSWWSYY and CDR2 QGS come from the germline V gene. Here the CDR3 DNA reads TGTGCTCTTGGGAAACTCCTTCCTACTGGGACAGCACAACTCTTCTTT. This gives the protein CALGKLLPTGTAQLFF.

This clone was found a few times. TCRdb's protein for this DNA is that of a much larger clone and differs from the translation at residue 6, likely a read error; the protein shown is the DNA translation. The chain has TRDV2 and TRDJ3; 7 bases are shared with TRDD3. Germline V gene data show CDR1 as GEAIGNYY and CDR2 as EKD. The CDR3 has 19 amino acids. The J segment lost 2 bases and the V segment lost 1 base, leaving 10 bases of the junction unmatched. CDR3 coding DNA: TGTGCCTGTGACACTGAGGGATACACTAGGACCTGGGACACCCGACAGATGTTTTTC. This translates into CACDTEGYTRTWDTRQMFF.

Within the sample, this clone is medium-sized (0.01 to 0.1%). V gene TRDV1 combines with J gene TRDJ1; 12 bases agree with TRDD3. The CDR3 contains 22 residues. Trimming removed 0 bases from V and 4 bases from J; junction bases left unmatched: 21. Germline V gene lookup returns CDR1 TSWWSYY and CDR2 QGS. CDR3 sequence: CALGELPGPVSLTGGYYDKLIF. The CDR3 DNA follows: TGTGCTCTTGGGGAACTTCCCGGACCCGTCTCTCTTACTGGGGGATACTACGATAAACTCATCTTT.

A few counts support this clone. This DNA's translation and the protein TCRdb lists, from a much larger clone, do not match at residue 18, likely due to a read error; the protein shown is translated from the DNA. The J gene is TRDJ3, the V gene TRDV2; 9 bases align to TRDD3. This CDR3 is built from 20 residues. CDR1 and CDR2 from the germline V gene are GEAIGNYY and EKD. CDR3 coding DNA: TGTGCCTGTGACACCGTACTGGGGGACCATAGCTCCTGGGACACCCGACAGGTGTTTTTC. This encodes CACDTVLGDHSSWDTRQVFF.

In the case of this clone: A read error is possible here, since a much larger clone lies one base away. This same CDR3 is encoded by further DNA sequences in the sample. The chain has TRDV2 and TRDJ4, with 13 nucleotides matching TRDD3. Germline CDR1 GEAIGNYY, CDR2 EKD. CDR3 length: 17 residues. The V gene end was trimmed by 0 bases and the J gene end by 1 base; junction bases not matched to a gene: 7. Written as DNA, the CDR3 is TGTGCCTGTGACACCGTACTGGGGGATACGCAAGGCAGACCCCTGATCTTT. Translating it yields CACDTVLGDTQGRPLIF.

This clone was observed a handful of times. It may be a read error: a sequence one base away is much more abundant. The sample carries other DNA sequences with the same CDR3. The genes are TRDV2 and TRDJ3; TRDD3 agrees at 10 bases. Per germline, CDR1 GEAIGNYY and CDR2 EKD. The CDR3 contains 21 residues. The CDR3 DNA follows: TGTGCCTGTGACACCGTTATACTGGGGGATTCAAGCTCCTGGGACACCCGTCAGATGTTTTTC. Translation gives CACDTVILGDSSSWDTRQMFF.

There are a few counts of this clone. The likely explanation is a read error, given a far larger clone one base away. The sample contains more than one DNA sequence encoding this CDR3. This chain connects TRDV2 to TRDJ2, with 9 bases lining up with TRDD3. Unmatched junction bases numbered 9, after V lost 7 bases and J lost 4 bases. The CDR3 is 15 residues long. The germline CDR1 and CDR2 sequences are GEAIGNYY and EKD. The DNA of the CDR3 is TGTGCCTGCGAACTACTGGGGGACAAGACAGCACAACTCTTCTTT. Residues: CACELLGDKTAQLFF.

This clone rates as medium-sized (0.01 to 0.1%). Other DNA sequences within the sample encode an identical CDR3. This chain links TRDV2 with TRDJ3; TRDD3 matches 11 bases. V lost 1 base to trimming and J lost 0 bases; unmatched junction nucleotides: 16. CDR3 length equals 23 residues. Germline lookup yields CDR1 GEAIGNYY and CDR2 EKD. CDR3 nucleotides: TGTGCCTGTGACACGGTAAGTGGGGGATACGCCGGCAAGAGCTCCTGGGACACCCGACAGATGTTTTTC. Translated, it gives CACDTVSGGYAGKSSWDTRQMFF.

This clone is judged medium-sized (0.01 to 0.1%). CDR3 in DNA: TGTGCCTGTGACTCGTACTGGGGGATGTCGAGCTCCTGGGACACCCGACAGATGTTTTTC. Residues: CACDSYWGMSSSWDTRQMFF. The chain is built from TRDV2 and TRDJ3, with 10 nucleotides matching TRDD3. CDR1 and CDR2 from the germline V gene are GEAIGNYY and EKD. CDR3 length: 20 residues. V was pared by 3 bases and J by 0 bases, with 10 bases of the junction left unmatched.

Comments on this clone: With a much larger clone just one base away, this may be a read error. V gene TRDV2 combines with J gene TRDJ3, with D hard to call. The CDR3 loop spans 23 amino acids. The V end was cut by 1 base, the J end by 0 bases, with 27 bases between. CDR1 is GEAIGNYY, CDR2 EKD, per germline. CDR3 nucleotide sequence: TGTGCCTGTGACACGGGCTTCTACGAGGAGGGACCACGCAGCTCCTGGGACACCCGACAGATGTTTTTC. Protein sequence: CACDTGFYEEGPRSSWDTRQMFF.

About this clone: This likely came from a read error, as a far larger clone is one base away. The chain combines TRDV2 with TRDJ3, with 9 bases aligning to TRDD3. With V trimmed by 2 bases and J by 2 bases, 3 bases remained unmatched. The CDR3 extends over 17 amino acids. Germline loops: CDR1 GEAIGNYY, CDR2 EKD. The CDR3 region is CACDSTGGPWDTRQMFF. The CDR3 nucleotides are TGTGCCTGTGACAGTACTGGGGGACCCTGGGACACCCGACAGATGTTTTTC.

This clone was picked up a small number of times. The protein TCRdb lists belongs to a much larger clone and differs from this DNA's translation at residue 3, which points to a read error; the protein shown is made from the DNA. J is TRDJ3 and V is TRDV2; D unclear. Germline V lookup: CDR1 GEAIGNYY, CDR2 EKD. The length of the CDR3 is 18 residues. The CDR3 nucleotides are TGTGCCCGTGACACCGTTAACGCGAGGTCCTGGGACACCCGACAGATGTTTTTC. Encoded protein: CARDTVNARSWDTRQMFF.

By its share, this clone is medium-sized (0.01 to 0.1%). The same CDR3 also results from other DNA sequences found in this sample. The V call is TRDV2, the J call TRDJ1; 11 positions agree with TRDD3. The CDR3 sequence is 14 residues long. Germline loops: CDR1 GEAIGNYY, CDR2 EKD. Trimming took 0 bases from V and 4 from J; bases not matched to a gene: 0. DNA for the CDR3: TGTGCCTGTGACACCTGGGGGATACGCGATAAACTCATCTTT. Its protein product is CACDTWGIRDKLIF.

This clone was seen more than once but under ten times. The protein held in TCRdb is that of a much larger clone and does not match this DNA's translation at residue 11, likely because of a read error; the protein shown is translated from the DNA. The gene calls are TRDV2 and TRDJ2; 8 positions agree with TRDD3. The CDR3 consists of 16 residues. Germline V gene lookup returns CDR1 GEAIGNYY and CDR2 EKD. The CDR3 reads CACDTVGDTLIAQLFF. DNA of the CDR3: TGTGCCTGTGACACCGTAGGGGATACTTTGATAGCACAACTCTTCTTT.

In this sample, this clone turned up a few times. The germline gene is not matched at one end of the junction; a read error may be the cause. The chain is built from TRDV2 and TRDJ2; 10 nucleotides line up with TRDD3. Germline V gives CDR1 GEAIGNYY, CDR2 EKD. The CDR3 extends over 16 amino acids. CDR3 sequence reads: CACDALGDTLIAQLFF. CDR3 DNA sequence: TGTGCCTGTGACGCCTTGGGGGATACTTTGATAGCACAACTCTTCTTT.

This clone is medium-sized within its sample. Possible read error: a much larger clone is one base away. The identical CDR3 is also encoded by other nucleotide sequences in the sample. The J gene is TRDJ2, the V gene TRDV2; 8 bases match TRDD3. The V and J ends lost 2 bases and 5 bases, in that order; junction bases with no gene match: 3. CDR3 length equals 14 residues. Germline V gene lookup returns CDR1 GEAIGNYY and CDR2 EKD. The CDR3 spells CACDKLGDTAQLFF. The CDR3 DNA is TGTGCCTGTGACAAATTGGGGGATACAGCACAACTCTTCTTT.